Each of the 11 T cell receptor beta chains below was sequenced from the same sample in a study of blood T cells in healthy people across ages. PCR was performed a second time for roughly 7 to 12 cycles using a sample-barcoded 5' primer and a J-beta primer mix. TCRdb reanalysed the 5' RACE reads using MiXCR and keeps one entry per CDR3 protein. The sample shows hundreds of thousands of distinct CDR3 sequences, under 55% of them seen only once. The material sequenced was blood. These receptors were taken from a man aged 55 to 70 in good health.

The rearrangement links TRBV20-1 to TRBJ2-1, with D tentatively TRBD1 or TRBD2 (5 bases each). This CDR3 comprises 15 residues. Germline-derived CDR1 and CDR2 are DFQATT and SNEGSKA (reference sequence). Deletions cut 1 base from V and 6 bases from J, with 16 bases between. The CDR3 spells CSARGRAGSGNEQFF. In DNA form, the CDR3 reads TGCAGTGCTAGAGGCAGGGCAGGGAGCGGCAATGAGCAGTTCTTC.

J is TRBJ1-4 and V is TRBV2, with a tentative D call TRBD1 (5 bases). Between the trimmed V and J ends, which lost 7 bases and 3 bases, there was a span of 12 bases. This CDR3 is 14 amino acids long. Germline V lookup: CDR1 SNHLY, CDR2 FYNNEI. In DNA form, the CDR3 reads TGTGCCAGCACCAAGGGGAATCCTAATGAAAAACTGTTTTTT. Translated, it gives CASTKGNPNEKLFF.

This sequence joins TRBV14 and TRBJ2-1; TRBD2 matches 11 bases. With V trimmed by 4 bases and J by 5 bases, 4 bases remained unmatched. The CDR3 loop spans 15 amino acids. Germline CDR1 and CDR2: SGHDN and FVKESK. CDR3 nucleotide sequence: TGTGCCAGCAGCCCTAGCGGGGGGTTACACAATGAGCAGTTCTTC. It is translated as CASSPSGGLHNEQFF.

This clonotype was detected a few times. CDR3: CSADRGTNTDTQYF. CDR3 nucleotide sequence: TGCAGTGCTGACCGGGGGACTAACACAGATACGCAGTATTTT. V and J are TRBV20-1 and TRBJ2-3; 7 nucleotides agree with TRBD2. The germline V gene has CDR1 DFQATT and CDR2 SNEGSKA (reference sequence). With 5 bases clipped from V and 2 bases from J, the junction kept 7 bases outside the gene matches. The CDR3 runs to 14 residues.

This clonotype appeared a few times. This rearrangement joins TRBV20-1 to TRBJ2-7; maybe TRBD2 (7 bases). The J call is doubtful: the DNA matches TRBJ2-5 better. CDR3 length equals 15 residues. CDR1 and CDR2 from the germline V gene are DFQATT and SNEGSKA (reference sequence). The CDR3 spells CSARSGGTTLETQYF. As DNA, the CDR3 is TGCAGTGCTAGATCGGGGGGCACAACATTAGAGACCCAGTACTTC.

This clonotype was seen a handful of times. V and J are TRBV2 and TRBJ1-2; D gene unclear. Germline CDR1 reads SNHLY; CDR2 reads FYNNEI. This CDR3 region has 15 residues. V was cut by 8 bases and J by 2 bases, with 18 bases left in between. This CDR3 is CASREGYGPNYGYTF. The CDR3 DNA reads as TGTGCCAGCCGGGAGGGTTACGGACCAAACTATGGCTACACCTTC.

This chain links TRBV5-1 with TRBJ2-3; 11 bases are a match to TRBD2. This CDR3 region has 16 residues. Germline trimming cut 4 bases from V and 2 bases from J; bases unmatched to any gene: 6. The germline gives CDR1 SGHRS, CDR2 YFSETQ. CDR3 DNA sequence: TGCGCCAGCAGCAGGGGACTAGCGGAGATCACAGATACGCAGTATTTT. This encodes CASSRGLAEITDTQYF.

The rearrangement uses TRBV7-8 and TRBJ2-1; 13 bases agree with TRBD2. The CDR3 is made up of 16 amino acids. CDR1 is SGHVS and CDR2 is FQNEAQ in the germline V gene. V was pared by 5 bases and J by 6 bases, with 7 bases of the junction left unmatched. CDR3 nucleotides: TGTGCCAGCAGCACCCAAACTAGCGGGGGGGGCAATGAGCAGTTCTTC. Amino acid sequence: CASSTQTSGGGNEQFF.

This clonotype was recorded a few times. The gene calls are TRBV6-2 or TRBV6-3 and TRBJ2-7; 10 bases map to TRBD1. V dropped 0 bases and J dropped 4; count of bases not matched to a gene: 3. There are 15 residues in the CDR3. Germline CDR1 is MNHEY and CDR2 is SVGEGT. CDR3 sequence reads: CASSYSTGGWYEQYF. The CDR3 DNA follows: TGTGCCAGCAGTTACTCGACAGGGGGCTGGTACGAGCAGTACTTC.

The chain joins TRBV20-1 to TRBJ2-5; TRBD2 agrees at 7 bases. CDR1 is DFQATT and CDR2 is SNEGSKA in the germline V gene (reference sequence). Unmatched junction bases numbered 6, after V lost 0 bases and J lost 5 bases. This CDR3 has 14 amino acids. CDR3 region: CSARDGGYYETQYF. The CDR3, as DNA: TGCAGTGCTAGAGACGGGGGGTACTATGAGACCCAGTACTTC.

The J gene is TRBJ1-2, the V gene TRBV9, with 9 bases fitting TRBD1. CDR3 length equals 17 residues. The V gene's germline CDR1 is SGDLS and CDR2 YYNGEE. The V and J ends lost 3 bases and 0 bases, in that order; junction bases with no gene match: 9. CDR3 region: CASSANPGTGTNYGYTF. Written as DNA, the CDR3 is TGTGCCAGCAGCGCTAACCCCGGGACAGGGACTAACTATGGCTACACCTTC. Using reference TRBV9 and TRBJ1-2 for the parts outside the CDR3, the full variable domain is DSGVTQTPKHLITATGQRVTLRCSPRSGDLSVYWYQQSLDQGLQFLIQYYNGEERAKGNILERFSAQQFPDLHSELNLSSLELGDSALYFCASSANPGTGTNYGYTFGSGTRLTVV.